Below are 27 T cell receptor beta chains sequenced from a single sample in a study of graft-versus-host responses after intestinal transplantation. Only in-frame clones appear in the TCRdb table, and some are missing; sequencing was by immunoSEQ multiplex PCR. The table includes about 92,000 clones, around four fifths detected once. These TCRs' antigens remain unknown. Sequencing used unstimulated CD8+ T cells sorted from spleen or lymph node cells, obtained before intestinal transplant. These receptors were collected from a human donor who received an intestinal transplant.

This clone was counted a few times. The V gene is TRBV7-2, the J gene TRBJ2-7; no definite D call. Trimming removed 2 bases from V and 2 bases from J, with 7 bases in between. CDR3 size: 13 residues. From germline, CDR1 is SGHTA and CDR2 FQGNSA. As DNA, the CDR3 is TGTGCCAGCAGCTTATTAGTCCCCTACGAGCAGTACTTC. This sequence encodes CASSLLVPYEQYF.

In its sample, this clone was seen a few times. The CDR3 region has the DNA TGCGCCAGCAGCGCTGGACAGGGACACTACAATGAGCAGTTCTTC. It specifies CASSAGQGHYNEQFF. The rearrangement uses TRBV5-1 and TRBJ2-1; 8 nucleotides align to TRBD1. The V segment lost 4 bases and the J segment 3 bases; nucleotides outside the gene matches: 6. The length of the CDR3 is 15 residues. Germline CDR1 and CDR2: SGHRS and YFSETQ.

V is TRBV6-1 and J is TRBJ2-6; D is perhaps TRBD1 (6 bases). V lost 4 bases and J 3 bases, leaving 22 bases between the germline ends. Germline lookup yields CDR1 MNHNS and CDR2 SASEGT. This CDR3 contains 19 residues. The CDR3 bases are TGTGCCAGCAGTGTCTACAGGGATAGGGTTCTTAGTGGGGCCAACGTCCTGACTTTC. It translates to CASSVYRDRVLSGANVLTF.

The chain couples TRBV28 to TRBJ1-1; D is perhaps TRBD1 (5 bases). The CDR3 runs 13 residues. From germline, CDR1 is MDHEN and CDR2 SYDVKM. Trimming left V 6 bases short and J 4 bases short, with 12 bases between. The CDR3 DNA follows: TGTGCCAGCAGACCCGGGGGGGTCACTGAAGCTTTCTTT. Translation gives CASRPGGVTEAFF. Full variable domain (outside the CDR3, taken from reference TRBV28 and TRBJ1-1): DVKVTQSSRYLVKRTGEKVFLECVQDMDHENMFWYRQDPGLGLRLIYFSYDVKMKEKGDIPEGYSVSREKKERFSLILESASTNQTSMYLCASRPGGVTEAFFGQGTRLTVV.

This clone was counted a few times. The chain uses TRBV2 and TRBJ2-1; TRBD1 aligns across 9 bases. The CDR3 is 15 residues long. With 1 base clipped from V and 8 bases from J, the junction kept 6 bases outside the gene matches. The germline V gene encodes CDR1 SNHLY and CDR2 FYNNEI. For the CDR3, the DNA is TGTGCCAGCAGTGAAGACTCCGGGACAGGGTATGAGCAGTTCTTC. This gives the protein CASSEDSGTGYEQFF.

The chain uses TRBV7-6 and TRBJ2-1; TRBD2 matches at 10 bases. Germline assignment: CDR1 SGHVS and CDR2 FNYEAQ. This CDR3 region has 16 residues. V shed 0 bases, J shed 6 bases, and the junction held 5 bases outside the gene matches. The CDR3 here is CASSLAVAGGANEQFF. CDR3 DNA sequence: TGTGCCAGCAGCTTAGCAGTAGCGGGAGGCGCCAATGAGCAGTTCTTC.

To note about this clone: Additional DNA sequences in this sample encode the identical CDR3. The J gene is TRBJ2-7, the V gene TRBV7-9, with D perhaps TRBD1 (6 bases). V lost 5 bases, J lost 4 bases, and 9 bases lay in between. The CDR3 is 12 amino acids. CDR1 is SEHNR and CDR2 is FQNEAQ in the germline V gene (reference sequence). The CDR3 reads CASSLQGYEQYF. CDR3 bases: TGTGCCAGCAGCCTACAGGGTTACGAGCAGTACTTC.

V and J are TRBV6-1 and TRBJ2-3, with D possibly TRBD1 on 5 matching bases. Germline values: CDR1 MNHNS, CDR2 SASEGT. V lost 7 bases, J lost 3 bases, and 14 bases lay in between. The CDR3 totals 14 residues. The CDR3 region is CASTPRVLTDTQYF. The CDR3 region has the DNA TGTGCCAGCACTCCCAGGGTGCTAACAGATACGCAGTATTTT.

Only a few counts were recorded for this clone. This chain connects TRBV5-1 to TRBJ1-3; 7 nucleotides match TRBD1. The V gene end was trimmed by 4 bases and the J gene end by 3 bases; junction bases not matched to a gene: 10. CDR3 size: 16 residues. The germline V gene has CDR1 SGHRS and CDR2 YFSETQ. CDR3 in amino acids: CASSPLDRADGNTIYF. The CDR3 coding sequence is TGCGCCAGCAGCCCGCTAGACAGGGCAGATGGAAACACCATATATTTT.

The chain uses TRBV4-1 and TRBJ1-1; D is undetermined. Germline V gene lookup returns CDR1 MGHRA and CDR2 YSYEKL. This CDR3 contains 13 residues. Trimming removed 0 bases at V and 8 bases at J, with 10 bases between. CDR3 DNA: TGCGCCAGCAGCCAAGATTCCGGCAGGGAAGCTTTCTTT. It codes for CASSQDSGREAFF.

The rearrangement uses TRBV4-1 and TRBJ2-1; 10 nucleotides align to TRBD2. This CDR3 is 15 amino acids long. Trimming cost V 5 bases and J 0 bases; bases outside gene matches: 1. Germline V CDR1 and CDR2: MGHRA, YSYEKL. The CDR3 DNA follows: TGCGCCAGCAGCAGGACTAGCGGCTCCTACAATGAGCAGTTCTTC. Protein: CASSRTSGSYNEQFF.

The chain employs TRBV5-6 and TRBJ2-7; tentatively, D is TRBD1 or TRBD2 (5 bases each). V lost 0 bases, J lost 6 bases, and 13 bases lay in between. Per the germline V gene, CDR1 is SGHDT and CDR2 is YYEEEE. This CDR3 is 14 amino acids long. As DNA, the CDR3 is TGTGCCAGCAGCTTGGCCGGGGCTGGTGGCGAGCAGTACTTC. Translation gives CASSLAGAGGEQYF.

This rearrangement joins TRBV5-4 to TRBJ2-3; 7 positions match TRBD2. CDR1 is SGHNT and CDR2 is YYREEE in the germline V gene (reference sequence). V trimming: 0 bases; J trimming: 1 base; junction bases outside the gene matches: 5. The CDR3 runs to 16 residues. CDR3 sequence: CASSLGSLAGTDTQYF. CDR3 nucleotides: TGTGCCAGCAGCTTGGGCTCCCTAGCGGGCACAGATACGCAGTATTTT.

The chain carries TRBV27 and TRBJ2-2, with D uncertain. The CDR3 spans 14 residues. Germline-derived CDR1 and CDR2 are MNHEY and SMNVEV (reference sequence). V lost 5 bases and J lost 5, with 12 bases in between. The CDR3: CASSPLVLTGELFF. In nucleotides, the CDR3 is TGTGCCAGCAGTCCCCTAGTCCTAACCGGGGAGCTGTTTTTT.

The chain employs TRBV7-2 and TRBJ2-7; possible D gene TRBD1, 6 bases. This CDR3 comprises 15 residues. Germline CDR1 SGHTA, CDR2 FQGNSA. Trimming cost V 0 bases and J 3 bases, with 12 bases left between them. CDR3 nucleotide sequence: TGTGCCAGCAGCTTAGCGATGCAGGGGAGCTACGAGCAGTACTTC. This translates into CASSLAMQGSYEQYF.

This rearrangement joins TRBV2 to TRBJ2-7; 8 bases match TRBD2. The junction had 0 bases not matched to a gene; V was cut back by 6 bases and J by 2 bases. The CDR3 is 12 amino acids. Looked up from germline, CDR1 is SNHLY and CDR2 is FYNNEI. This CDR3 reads CASSGGAYEQYF. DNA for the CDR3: TGTGCCAGCAGCGGGGGGGCCTACGAGCAGTACTTC.

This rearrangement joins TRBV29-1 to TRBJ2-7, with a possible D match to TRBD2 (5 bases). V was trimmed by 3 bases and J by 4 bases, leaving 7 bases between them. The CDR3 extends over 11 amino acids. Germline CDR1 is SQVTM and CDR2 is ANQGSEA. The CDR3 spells CSVEAGYEQYF. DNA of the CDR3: TGCAGCGTTGAGGCGGGTTACGAGCAGTACTTC.

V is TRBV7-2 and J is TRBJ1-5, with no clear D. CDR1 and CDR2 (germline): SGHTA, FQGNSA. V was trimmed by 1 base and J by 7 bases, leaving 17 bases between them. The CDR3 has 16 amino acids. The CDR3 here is CASSLGRRELKQPQHF. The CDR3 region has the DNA TGTGCCAGCAGCTTAGGTCGTAGGGAACTGAAACAGCCCCAGCATTTT.

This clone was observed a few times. The CDR3 bases are TGCGCCAGCAGTCAAGGGGGCTCTGGGGCCAACGTCCTGACTTTC. It codes for CASSQGGSGANVLTF. J is TRBJ2-6 and V is TRBV23-1; either TRBD1 or TRBD2 may supply D (5 bases each). TRBV23-1 is placed among ORFs of uncertain function. This CDR3 has 15 amino acids. V lost 2 bases and J 0 bases, leaving 5 bases between the germline ends.

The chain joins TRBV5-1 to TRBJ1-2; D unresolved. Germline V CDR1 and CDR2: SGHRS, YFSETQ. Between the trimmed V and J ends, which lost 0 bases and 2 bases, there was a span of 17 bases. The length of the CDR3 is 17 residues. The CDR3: CASSLAPGQNANYGYTF. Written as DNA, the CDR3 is TGCGCCAGCAGCTTGGCACCTGGGCAGAACGCCAACTATGGCTACACCTTC.

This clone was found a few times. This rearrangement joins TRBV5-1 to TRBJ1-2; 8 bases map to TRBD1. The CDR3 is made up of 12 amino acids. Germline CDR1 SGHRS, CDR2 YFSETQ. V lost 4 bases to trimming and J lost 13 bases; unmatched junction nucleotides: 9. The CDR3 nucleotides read TGCGCCAGCAGCCGGCGGACAGGGAGGGGCACCTTC. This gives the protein CASSRRTGRGTF.

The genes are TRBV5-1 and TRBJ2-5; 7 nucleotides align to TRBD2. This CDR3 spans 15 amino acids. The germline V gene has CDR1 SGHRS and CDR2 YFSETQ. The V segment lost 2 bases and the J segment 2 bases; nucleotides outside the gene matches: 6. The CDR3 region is CASSLWGGVQETQYF. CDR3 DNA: TGCGCCAGCAGCTTATGGGGAGGGGTTCAAGAGACCCAGTACTTC.

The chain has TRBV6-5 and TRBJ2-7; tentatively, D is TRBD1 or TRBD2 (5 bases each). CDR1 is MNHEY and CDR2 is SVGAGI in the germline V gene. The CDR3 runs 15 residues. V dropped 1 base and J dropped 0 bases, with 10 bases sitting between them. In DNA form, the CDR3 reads TGTGCCAGCAGTTACTTCGCAGGGAGCTCCTACGAGCAGTACTTC. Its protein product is CASSYFAGSSYEQYF.

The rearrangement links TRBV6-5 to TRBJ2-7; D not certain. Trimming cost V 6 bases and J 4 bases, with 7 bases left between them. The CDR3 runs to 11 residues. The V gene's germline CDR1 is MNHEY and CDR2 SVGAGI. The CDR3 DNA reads TGTGCCAGCAGACGACAATACGAGCAGTACTTC. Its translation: CASRRQYEQYF.

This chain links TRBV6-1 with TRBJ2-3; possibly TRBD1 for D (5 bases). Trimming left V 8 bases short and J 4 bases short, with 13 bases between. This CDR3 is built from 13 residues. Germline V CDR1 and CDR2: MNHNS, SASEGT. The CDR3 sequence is CASLFWGADTQYF. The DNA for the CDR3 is TGTGCCAGCTTGTTCTGGGGCGCAGATACGCAGTATTTT.

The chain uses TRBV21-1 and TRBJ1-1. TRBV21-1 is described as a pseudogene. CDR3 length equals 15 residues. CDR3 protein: CASSRKEGGNTEAFF. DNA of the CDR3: TGTGCCAGCAGCCGAAAGGAGGGGGGGAACACTGAAGCTTTCTTT.

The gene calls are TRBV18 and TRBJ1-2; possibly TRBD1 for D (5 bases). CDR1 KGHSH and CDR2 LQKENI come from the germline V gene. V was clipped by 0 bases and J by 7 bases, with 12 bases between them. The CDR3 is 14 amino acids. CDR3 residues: CASSPPGTGPGYTF. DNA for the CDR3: TGTGCCAGCTCACCACCGGGAACAGGTCCTGGCTACACCTTC. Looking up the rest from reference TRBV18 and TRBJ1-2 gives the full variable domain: NAGVMQNPRHLVRRRGQEARLRCSPMKGHSHVYWYRQLPEEGLKFMVYLQKENIIDESGMPKERFSAEFPKEGPSILRIQQVVRGDSAAYFCASSPPGTGPGYTFGSGTRLTVV.